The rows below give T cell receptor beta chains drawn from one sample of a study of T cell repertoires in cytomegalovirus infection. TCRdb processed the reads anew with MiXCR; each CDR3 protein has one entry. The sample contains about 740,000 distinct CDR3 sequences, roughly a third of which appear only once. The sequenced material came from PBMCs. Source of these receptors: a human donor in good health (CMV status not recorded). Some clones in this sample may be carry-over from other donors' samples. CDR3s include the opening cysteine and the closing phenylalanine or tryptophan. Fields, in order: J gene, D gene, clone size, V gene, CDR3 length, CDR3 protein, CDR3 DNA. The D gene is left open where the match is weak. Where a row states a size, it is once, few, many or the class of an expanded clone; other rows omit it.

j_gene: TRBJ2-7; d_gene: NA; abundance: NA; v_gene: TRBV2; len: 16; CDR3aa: CASSDSTGWVLYEQYF; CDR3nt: TGTGCCAGCAGTGACAGTACGGGCTGGGTTCTCTACGAGCAGTACTTC
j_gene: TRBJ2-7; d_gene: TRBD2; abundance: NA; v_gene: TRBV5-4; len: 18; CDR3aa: CASSLGSVGGGFSYEQYF; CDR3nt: TGTGCCAGCAGCTTGGGTTCGGTGGGCGGGGGGTTCTCCTACGAGCAGTACTTC
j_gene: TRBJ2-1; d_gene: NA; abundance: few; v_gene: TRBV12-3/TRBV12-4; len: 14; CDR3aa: CASSQPSAYNEQFF; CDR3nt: TGTGCCAGCAGCCAGCCATCGGCCTACAATGAGCAGTTCTTC
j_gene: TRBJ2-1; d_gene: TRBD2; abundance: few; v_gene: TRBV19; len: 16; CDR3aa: CASSIILAGGDNEQFF; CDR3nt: TGTGCCAGTAGTATTATCCTAGCGGGAGGGGACAATGAGCAGTTCTTC
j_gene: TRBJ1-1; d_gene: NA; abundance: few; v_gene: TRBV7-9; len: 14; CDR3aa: CASSPSLGDTEAFF; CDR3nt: TGTGCCAGCAGCCCAAGCCTGGGAGACACTGAAGCTTTCTTT
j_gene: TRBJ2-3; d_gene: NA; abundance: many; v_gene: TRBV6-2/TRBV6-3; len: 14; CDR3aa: CAGSFGGEADTQYF; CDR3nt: TGTGCCGGCAGCTTTGGGGGAGAGGCAGATACGCAGTATTTT
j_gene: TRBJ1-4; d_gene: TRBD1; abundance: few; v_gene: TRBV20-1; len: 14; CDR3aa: CSAPGTGQREKLFF; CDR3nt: TGCAGTGCCCCTGGGACAGGGCAGAGAGAAAAACTGTTTTTT
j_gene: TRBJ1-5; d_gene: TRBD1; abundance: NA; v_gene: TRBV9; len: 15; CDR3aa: CASSVGQGSDQPQHF; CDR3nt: TGTGCCAGCAGCGTGGGACAGGGAAGTGATCAGCCCCAGCATTTT
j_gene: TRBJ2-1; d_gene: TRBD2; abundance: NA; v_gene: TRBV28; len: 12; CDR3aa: CASELAGNEQFF; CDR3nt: TGTGCCAGCGAACTAGCGGGCAACGAGCAGTTCTTC
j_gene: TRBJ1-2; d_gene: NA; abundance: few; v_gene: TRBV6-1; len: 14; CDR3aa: CASSEGEGRRGYTF; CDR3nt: TGTGCCAGCAGTGAAGGGGAGGGGCGCAGGGGCTACACCTTC
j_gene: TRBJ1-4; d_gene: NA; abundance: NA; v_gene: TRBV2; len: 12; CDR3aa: CASSSTRGLLFF; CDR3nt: TGTGCCAGCAGTTCAACACGGGGTCTACTGTTTTTT
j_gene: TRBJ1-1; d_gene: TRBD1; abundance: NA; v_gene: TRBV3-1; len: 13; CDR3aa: CASSQGGQRKAFF; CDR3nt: TGTGCCAGCAGCCAAGGGGGACAGAGGAAAGCTTTCTTT
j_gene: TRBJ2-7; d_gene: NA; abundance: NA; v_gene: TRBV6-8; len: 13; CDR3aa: CARTVSGSYEQYF; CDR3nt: TGTGCCCGCACCGTTTCGGGATCCTACGAGCAGTACTTC
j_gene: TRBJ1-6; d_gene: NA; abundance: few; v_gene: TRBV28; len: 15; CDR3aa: CASSLWQGVESPLHF; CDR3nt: TGTGCCAGCAGTTTATGGCAAGGGGTAGAATCACCCCTCCACTTT
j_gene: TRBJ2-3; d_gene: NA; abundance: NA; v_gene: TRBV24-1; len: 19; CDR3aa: CATSGTRVRGRPDTDTQYF; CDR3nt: TGTGCCACCAGTGGGACCAGGGTCCGGGGAAGGCCCGACACAGATACGCAGTATTTT
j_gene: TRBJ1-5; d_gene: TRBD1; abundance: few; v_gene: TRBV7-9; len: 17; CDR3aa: CASSLDKPPGGQQPQHF; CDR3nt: TGTGCCAGCAGCTTGGATAAACCCCCAGGGGGCCAACAGCCCCAGCATTTT
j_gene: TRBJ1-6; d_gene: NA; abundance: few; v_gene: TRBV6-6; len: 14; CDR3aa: CASSYSIGLSPLHF; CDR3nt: TGTGCCAGCAGTTACTCGATCGGCCTTTCACCCCTCCACTTT
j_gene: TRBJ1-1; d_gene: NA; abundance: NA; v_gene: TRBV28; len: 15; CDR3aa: CASSFGRVGNTEAFF; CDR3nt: TGTGCCAGCAGTTTCGGGAGGGTGGGGAACACTGAAGCTTTCTTT
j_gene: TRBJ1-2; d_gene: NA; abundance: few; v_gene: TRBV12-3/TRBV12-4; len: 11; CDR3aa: CASGANYGYTF; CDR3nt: TGTGCCAGCGGGGCTAACTATGGCTACACCTTC
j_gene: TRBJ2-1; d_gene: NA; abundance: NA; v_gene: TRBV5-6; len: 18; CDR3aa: CASSFPPSGTPPYNEQFF; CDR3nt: TGTGCCAGCAGCTTTCCGCCCTCCGGGACCCCTCCGTACAATGAGCAGTTCTTC
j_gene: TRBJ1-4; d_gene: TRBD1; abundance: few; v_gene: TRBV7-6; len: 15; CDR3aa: CASSQPGQGNEKLFF; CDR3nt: TGTGCCAGCAGCCAGCCGGGACAGGGGAATGAAAAACTGTTTTTT
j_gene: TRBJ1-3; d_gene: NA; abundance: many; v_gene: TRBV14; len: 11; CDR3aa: CASSQRNTIYF; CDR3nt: TGTGCCAGCAGCCAGAGAAACACCATATATTTT
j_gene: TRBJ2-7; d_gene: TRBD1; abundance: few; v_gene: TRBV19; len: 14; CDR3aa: CASSGTGRIYEQYF; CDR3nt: TGTGCCAGTAGTGGGACAGGGAGGATCTACGAGCAGTACTTC
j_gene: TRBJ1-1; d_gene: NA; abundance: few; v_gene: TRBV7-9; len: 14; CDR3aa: CASSLAVAVTEAFF; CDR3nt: TGTGCCAGCAGCTTAGCTGTGGCAGTCACTGAAGCTTTCTTT
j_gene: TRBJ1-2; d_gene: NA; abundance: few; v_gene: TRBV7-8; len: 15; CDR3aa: CASSQVGGVYYGYTF; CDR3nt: TGTGCCAGCAGCCAAGTGGGGGGAGTGTACTATGGCTACACCTTC
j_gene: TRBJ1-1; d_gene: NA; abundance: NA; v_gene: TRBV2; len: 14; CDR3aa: CASILQGRNTEAFF; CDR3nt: TGTGCCAGCATATTACAGGGCAGGAACACTGAAGCTTTCTTT
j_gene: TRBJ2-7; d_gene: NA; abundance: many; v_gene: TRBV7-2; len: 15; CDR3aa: CASSLAGDRAGEQYF; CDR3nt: TGTGCCAGCAGCTTAGCGGGCGACAGGGCGGGAGAGCAGTACTTC
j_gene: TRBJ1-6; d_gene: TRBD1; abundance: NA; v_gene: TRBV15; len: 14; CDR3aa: CAVSRDRGGSPLHF; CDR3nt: TGTGCCGTCAGCAGAGACAGGGGCGGTTCACCCCTCCACTTT
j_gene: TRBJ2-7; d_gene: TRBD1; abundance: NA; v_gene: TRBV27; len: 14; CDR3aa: CASGSRDRSDEQYF; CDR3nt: TGTGCCAGCGGGTCGAGGGACAGGTCGGACGAGCAGTACTTC
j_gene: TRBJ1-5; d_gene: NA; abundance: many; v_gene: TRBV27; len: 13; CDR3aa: CASSLTGHQPQHF; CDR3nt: TGTGCCAGCAGTTTGACGGGTCATCAGCCCCAGCATTTT
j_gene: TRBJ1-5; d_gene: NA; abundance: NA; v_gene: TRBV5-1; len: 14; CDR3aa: CASSLEPGTRAQHF; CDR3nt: TGCGCCAGCAGCTTGGAGCCAGGGACAAGGGCCCAGCATTTT
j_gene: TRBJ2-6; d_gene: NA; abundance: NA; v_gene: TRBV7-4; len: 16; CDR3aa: CASIRLGGSGANVLTF; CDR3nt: TGTGCCAGCATCAGATTGGGGGGTTCCGGGGCCAACGTCCTGACTTTC
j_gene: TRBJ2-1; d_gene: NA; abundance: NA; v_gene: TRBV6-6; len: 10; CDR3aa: CARGGNEQFF; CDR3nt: TGTGCCCGCGGCGGCAATGAGCAGTTCTTC
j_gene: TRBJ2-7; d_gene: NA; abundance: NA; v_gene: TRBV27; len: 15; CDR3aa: CASSLDLTFRYEQYF; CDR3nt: TGTGCCAGCAGTTTAGACTTGACATTTAGGTACGAGCAGTACTTC
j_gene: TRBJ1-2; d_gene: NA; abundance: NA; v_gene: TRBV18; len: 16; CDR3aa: CASSPVTVPDGGGYTF; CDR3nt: TGTGCCAGCTCACCGGTAACAGTGCCCGATGGGGGAGGCTACACCTTC
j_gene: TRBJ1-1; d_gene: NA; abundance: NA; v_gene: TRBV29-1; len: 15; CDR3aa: CSVVVQGPTNTEAFF; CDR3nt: TGCAGCGTTGTGGTACAGGGCCCTACGAACACTGAAGCTTTCTTT
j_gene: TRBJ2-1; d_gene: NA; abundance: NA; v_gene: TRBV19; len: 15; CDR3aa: CASSIGLGGYNEQFF; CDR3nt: TGTGCCAGTAGTATTGGGCTAGGAGGATACAATGAGCAGTTCTTC
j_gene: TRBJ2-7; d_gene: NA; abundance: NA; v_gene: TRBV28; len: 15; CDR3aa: CASSPPRDTPYEQYF; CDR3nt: TGTGCCAGCAGTCCCCCCCGGGACACCCCCTACGAGCAGTACTTC
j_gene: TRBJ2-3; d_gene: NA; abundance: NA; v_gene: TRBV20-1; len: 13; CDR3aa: CSARGKSTDTQYF; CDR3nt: TGCAGTGCCAGAGGAAAAAGCACAGATACGCAGTATTTT
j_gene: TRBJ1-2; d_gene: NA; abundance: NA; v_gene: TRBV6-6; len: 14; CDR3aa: CASREGGGVYGYTF; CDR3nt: TGTGCCAGCAGGGAGGGTGGCGGGGTTTATGGCTACACCTTC
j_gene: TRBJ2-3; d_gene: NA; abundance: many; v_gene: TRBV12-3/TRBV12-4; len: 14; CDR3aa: CASSLRVGTDTQYF; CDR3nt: TGTGCCAGCAGTTTAAGAGTGGGCACAGATACGCAGTATTTT
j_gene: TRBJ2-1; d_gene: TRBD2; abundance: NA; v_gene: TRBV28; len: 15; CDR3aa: CASSLRSGKISLGFF; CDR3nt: TGTGCCAGCAGTTTAAGGAGCGGGAAGATCTCTTTAGGGTTCTTC
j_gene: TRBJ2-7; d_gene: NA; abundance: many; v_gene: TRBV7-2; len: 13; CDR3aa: CASSRSGYYEQYF; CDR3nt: TGTGCCAGCAGCCGCAGTGGGTACTACGAGCAGTACTTC
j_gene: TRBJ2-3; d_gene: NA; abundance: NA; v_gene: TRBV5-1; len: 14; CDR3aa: CASRKSLGADTQYF; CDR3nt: TGCGCCAGCAGGAAATCTCTCGGGGCGGATACGCAGTATTTT
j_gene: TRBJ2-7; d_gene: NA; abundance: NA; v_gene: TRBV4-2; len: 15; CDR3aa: CASSQVGGIVDEQYF; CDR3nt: TGTGCCAGCAGCCAAGTCGGCGGGATTGTCGACGAGCAGTACTTC
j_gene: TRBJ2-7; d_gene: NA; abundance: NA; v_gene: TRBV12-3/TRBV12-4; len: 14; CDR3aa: CASSSKREVYEQYF; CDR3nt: TGTGCCAGCAGTAGTAAGAGGGAGGTATACGAGCAGTACTTC
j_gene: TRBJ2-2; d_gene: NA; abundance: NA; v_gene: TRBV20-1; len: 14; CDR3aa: CSAKEGLDTGELFF; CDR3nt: TGCAGTGCCAAGGAGGGATTGGACACCGGGGAGCTGTTTTTT